This T cell receptor beta chain was identified during a study of metastatic and nonmetastatic thyroid tumors. Across the whole study: Repertoire data that came from the blood and tumor or nodule tissue of malignant and benign thyroid patients were compared.

CDR1 is MNHNS and CDR2 is SASEGT in the germline V gene. Trimming shortened V by 10 bases and J by 5 bases, and 20 bases separated the two germline ends. CDR3 length: 14 residues. General observations from the study: A significant increase in TCR beta diversity was reportedly seen in malignant thyroid tumors relative to benign nodules, in blood and tumor.

Original processing notes: A papillary thyroid cancer distant-metastasis classifier was built from CDR3 differences across clinicopathological groups. Through MiXCR, TCRdb re-clonotyped the PCR reads. The V and J calls were not made by the authors but by TCRdb's processing. Here the sample spans approximately 86,000 clones, around an eighth being singletons. Concerning this clone itself: What it binds is unknown.

Patients had received no treatment of any kind before thyroid surgery. The TCR comes from a female donor with papillary thyroid cancer or a benign thyroid nodule (not recorded which). Some clones in this sample may be carry-over from other donors' samples. What was sequenced was tumor tissue. This chain uses TRBV6-1 with TRBJ1-1; a weak D match, TRBD1 (5 bases). The CDR3 reads CAKGAEKTLTEAFF. CDR3 DNA sequence: TGTGCCAAAGGGGCCGAGAAAACTCTAACTGAAGCTTTCTTT.